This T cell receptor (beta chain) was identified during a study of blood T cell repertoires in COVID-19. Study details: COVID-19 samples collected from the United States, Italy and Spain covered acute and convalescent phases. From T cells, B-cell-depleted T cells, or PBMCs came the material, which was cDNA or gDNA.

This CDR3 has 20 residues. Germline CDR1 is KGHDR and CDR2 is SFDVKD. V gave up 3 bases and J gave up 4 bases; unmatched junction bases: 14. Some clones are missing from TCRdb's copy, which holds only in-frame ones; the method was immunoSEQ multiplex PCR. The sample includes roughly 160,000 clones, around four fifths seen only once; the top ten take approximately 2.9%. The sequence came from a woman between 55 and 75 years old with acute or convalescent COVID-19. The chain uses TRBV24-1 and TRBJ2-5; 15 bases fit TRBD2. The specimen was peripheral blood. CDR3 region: CATSDRSPRTSGGALETQYF. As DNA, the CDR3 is TGTGCCACCAGTGATCGCTCACCAAGGACTAGCGGGGGGGCCTTAGAGACCCAGTACTTC.